This TCR beta chain was documented in a study of T cell clonotyping in hematopoietic cell transplantation. Study results and limitations: At the given depth, recipient repertoires were over 95% de novo clonotypes.

Trimming removed 4 bases from V and 9 bases from J, with 13 bases in between. Germline CDR1 is MGHRA and CDR2 is YSYEKL. This CDR3 is 14 amino acids long. The method was immunoSEQ multiplex PCR; TCRdb's version includes in-frame clones alone and lacks a portion of them. The table has approximately 11,000 clones, around 90% seen once. Points on this clone: Its antigen remains unknown.

V usage is TRBV4-1 and J usage is TRBJ1-6, with D uncertain. The TCR originated in a male patient aged 60-69 years who had an allogeneic stem cell transplant from an unrelated donor, so the T cells may come from the graft donor. Some clones in this sample may be carry-over from other donors' samples. The material was PBMCs, obtained 180 days after allogeneic stem cell transplant. The CDR3 region is CASSPEDFGSPLHF. The CDR3 nucleotides are TGCGCCAGCAGCCCTGAGGACTTTGGTTCACCCCTCCACTTT.